These 9 T cell receptor beta chains were sequenced from one sample in a study of response to subunit inactivated influenza vaccine. Via MiXCR, TCRdb re-called the RT-PCR reads, giving one row per CDR3 protein. This sample has roughly 500,000 distinct CDR3 sequences, with around a quarter found just once. The same specimen was also included in a second study, on T cells expressing NK-cell markers. That paper adds: A 5'RACE template switching approach incorporating UMIs was used to make TCR beta cDNA.

The specimen comprised CD4+ T cells sorted from PBMCs, sampled 12 days after vaccination. Receptor source: a man aged 50-60 years who received an inactivated influenza vaccine.

As to this clonotype: At one boundary the junction diverges from the germline segment, which might be a read error. This chain links TRBV29-1 with TRBJ2-6; a weak D match, TRBD1 (5 bases). Germline V CDR1 and CDR2: SQVTM, ANQGSEA. The CDR3 runs 15 residues. The CDR3, as DNA: TGCAGCGTTGAAGCTAAGGGCTCTGGGGCCAACGCCCTGACTTTC. It encodes CSVEAKGSGANALTF.

The chain combines TRBV29-1 with TRBJ2-1; 8 bases align to TRBD1. J was trimmed by 7 bases and V by 2 bases; bases with no gene match: 7. This CDR3 is built from 14 residues. Germline V gene lookup returns CDR1 SQVTM and CDR2 ANQGSEA. CDR3 residues: CSVESQGAWNEQFF. DNA for the CDR3: TGCAGCGTTGAATCTCAGGGGGCTTGGAATGAGCAGTTCTTC.

This clonotype was seen a handful of times. This rearrangement joins TRBV6-5 to TRBJ2-7; D is unresolved. Germline assignment: CDR1 MNHEY and CDR2 SVGAGI. The CDR3 sequence is 11 residues long. Trimming removed 2 bases at V and 6 bases at J, with 5 bases between. CDR3 nucleotides: TGTGCCAGCAGTTACCGTACCGAGCAGTACTTC. Protein sequence: CASSYRTEQYF.

The CDR3: CASSPYREDTEAFF. In DNA, the CDR3 is TGTGCCAGCAGCCCTTACAGGGAGGACACTGAAGCTTTCTTT. The chain links TRBV12-3 or TRBV12-4 to TRBJ1-1, with D possibly matching TRBD1 (6 bases). The length of the CDR3 is 14 residues. Trimming took off 6 bases at V and 3 bases at J, with 14 bases between the two ends.

V and J are TRBV28 and TRBJ2-7, with D perhaps matching TRBD1 (6 bases). Trimming pared 3 bases from V and 2 bases from J, leaving 14 bases between. The CDR3 has 15 residues. The germline CDR1 and CDR2 sequences are MDHEN and SYDVKM. This CDR3 reads CASSLVGTNTYEQYF. The DNA for the CDR3 is TGTGCCAGCAGTTTGGTCGGGACAAATACCTACGAGCAGTACTTC.

The rearrangement uses TRBV29-1 and TRBJ2-7, with 7 bases aligning to TRBD1. CDR3 length: 15 amino acids. Germline CDR1 is SQVTM and CDR2 is ANQGSEA. J gave up 0 bases and V 5 bases, and 10 bases lay outside the gene matches. CDR3 DNA: TGCAGCGTTCGGCCCGCTGACAGGGTCTCCTACGAGCAGTACTTC. This gives the protein CSVRPADRVSYEQYF.

This clonotype was picked up many times. The chain has TRBV28 and TRBJ2-7; D might be TRBD1 (6 bases). The CDR3 has 12 residues. V lost 7 bases and J lost 7, with 14 bases in between. Germline V gene sequence: CDR1 MDHEN, CDR2 SYDVKM. The CDR3 here is CASTSGVREQYF. DNA of the CDR3: TGTGCCAGCACCTCAGGGGTCAGGGAGCAGTACTTC. The full variable domain, with the rest looked up from reference TRBV28 and TRBJ2-7, is DVKVTQSSRYLVKRTGEKVFLECVQDMDHENMFWYRQDPGLGLRLIYFSYDVKMKEKGDIPEGYSVSREKKERFSLILESASTNQTSMYLCASTSGVREQYFGPGTRLTVT.

The chain employs TRBV5-1 and TRBJ1-1, with 9 bases matching TRBD1. The CDR3 sequence is 19 residues long. The V segment lost 0 bases and the J segment 0 bases; nucleotides outside the gene matches: 12. CDR1 and CDR2 (germline): SGHRS, YFSETQ. Written as DNA, the CDR3 is TGCGCCAGCAGCTTGGGGACGTGGACAGGGGAAGAGATGAACACTGAAGCTTTCTTT. Translation: CASSLGTWTGEEMNTEAFF.

The chain is built from TRBV29-1 and TRBJ2-3; 8 positions agree with TRBD2. Germline values: CDR1 SQVTM, CDR2 ANQGSEA. J gave up 9 bases and V 3 bases, and 11 bases lay outside the gene matches. This CDR3 region has 14 residues. The CDR3 loop is CSVETSALIGTQYF. CDR3 nucleotides: TGCAGCGTTGAGACTAGCGCCCTGATCGGCACGCAGTATTTT.